This T cell receptor (beta chain) came from a study of blood T cell repertoires in COVID-19. Overall study context: Spain, Italy and the United States supplied samples that represented acute and convalescent COVID-19.

In its sample, this clone was seen once. Between the trimmed V and J ends, which lost 5 bases and 3 bases, there was a span of 13 bases. This CDR3 is built from 14 residues. Germline-derived CDR1 and CDR2 are SGHVS and FNYEAQ. Profiled with immunoSEQ multiplex PCR; TCRdb holds only in-frame clones, not every one. This sample has just under 250,000 clones, with 75% to 90% found just once. This clonotype was sampled from a woman aged 30 to 39 who had recovered from COVID-19. This rearrangement joins TRBV7-6 to TRBJ1-1; TRBD1 might be the D (5 bases). Sequenced input: peripheral blood. The CDR3 spells CASSPAGGDTEAFF. Written as DNA, the CDR3 is TGTGCCAGCAGCCCAGCGGGGGGAGACACTGAAGCTTTCTTT.